The 18 T cell receptor beta chains reported below all come from one sample, sequenced in a study of vaccination and CD4 T cells after COVID-19. Cultured CD4+ T-cell DNA underwent Oncomine TCR Beta short-read sequencing. Using its own MiXCR run on the PCR reads, TCRdb lists one record per CDR3 protein. This table holds several thousand distinct CDR3 sequences, 35% to 50% found once. Regarding treatment: roughly 11-day PBMC culture with coronavirus spike peptide pools or control peptides (ViraFEST assay). During the years 2011-2018, before the COVID-19 pandemic, the unexposed donor's CD4+ T cells were collected. The antigens of these receptors remain unknown. Input material: CD4+ T cells from blood, cultured in vitro. Source of these receptors: a human donor in good health.

The CDR3 here is CASSFSGGVEQFF. CDR3 DNA sequence: TGTGCCAGTAGTTTCAGCGGGGGGGTTGAGCAGTTCTTC. The chain is built from TRBV19 and TRBJ2-1; 10 nucleotides match TRBD2. The CDR3 loop spans 13 amino acids. V trimming: 5 bases; J trimming: 9 bases; junction bases outside the gene matches: 4. CDR1 and CDR2 (germline): LNHDA, SQIVND (reference sequence).

The J gene is TRBJ1-6, the V gene TRBV20-1; 11 nucleotides line up with TRBD1. The V gene end was trimmed by 4 bases and the J gene end by 8 bases; junction bases not matched to a gene: 7. The CDR3 extends over 15 amino acids. Germline V CDR1 and CDR2: DFQATT, SNEGSKA (reference sequence). The CDR3: CSATRKGQGDSPLHF. For the CDR3, the DNA is TGCAGTGCTACTAGAAAGGGACAGGGGGATTCACCCCTCCACTTT.

The chain joins TRBV27 to TRBJ1-2, with a possible D match to TRBD1 (6 bases). V was cut by 3 bases and J by 4 bases, with 15 bases left in between. The germline V gene has CDR1 MNHEY and CDR2 SMNVEV (reference sequence). The CDR3 is made up of 15 amino acids. The CDR3 sequence is CASSFTAGHSYGYTF. CDR3 nucleotides: TGTGCCAGCAGTTTCACCGCGGGACACTCCTATGGCTACACCTTC.

This chain connects TRBV6-4 to TRBJ2-3; D remains ambiguous. The germline V gene has CDR1 MRHNA and CDR2 SNTAGT. Deletions cut 3 bases from V and 0 bases from J, with 4 bases between. The CDR3 is 13 residues long. The CDR3 DNA reads as TGTGCCAGCAGTGATGCTAGCACAGATACGCAGTATTTT. This sequence encodes CASSDASTDTQYF.

The V call is TRBV20-1, the J call TRBJ1-2; D ambiguous. The CDR3 extends over 12 amino acids. With 5 bases removed from V and 3 bases from J, the gap between germline ends came to 10 bases. The germline V gene has CDR1 DFQATT and CDR2 SNEGSKA (reference sequence). Here the CDR3 reads CSAGREDYGYTF. As DNA, the CDR3 is TGCAGTGCTGGTAGGGAAGACTATGGCTACACCTTC.

The gene calls are TRBV7-6 and TRBJ2-7; the D is unclear. Trimming removed 5 bases from V and 0 bases from J, with 5 bases in between. CDR3 size: 12 residues. CDR1 is SGHVS, CDR2 FNYEAQ, per germline. CDR3 protein: CASSPNSYEQYF. The CDR3 region has the DNA TGTGCCAGCAGCCCCAACTCCTACGAGCAGTACTTC.

This chain links TRBV6-1 with TRBJ2-7; the match to TRBD1 covers 10 bases. This CDR3 spans 13 amino acids. Trimming took 6 bases from V and 5 from J; bases not matched to a gene: 4. Germline-derived CDR1 and CDR2 are MNHNS and SASEGT. CDR3 region: CASRGTGVHEQYF. In DNA, the CDR3 is TGTGCCAGCAGGGGGACAGGGGTCCACGAGCAGTACTTC.

The chain employs TRBV6-5 and TRBJ1-1; maybe TRBD1 (5 bases). The CDR3 has 14 amino acids. Germline V gives CDR1 MNHEY, CDR2 SVGAGI. Trimming removed 0 bases at V and 4 bases at J, with 9 bases between. The CDR3 is CASSYSGGGTEAFF. In DNA form, the CDR3 reads TGTGCCAGCAGTTACTCGGGGGGTGGCACTGAAGCTTTCTTT.

This clonotype was observed a handful of times. V and J are TRBV7-3 and TRBJ1-5, with D hard to call. V was trimmed by 1 base and J by 4 bases, leaving 5 bases between them. This CDR3 is built from 13 residues. Germline V gene sequence: CDR1 SGHTA, CDR2 FQGTGA. The CDR3 spells CASSLKPNQPQHF. CDR3 nucleotide sequence: TGTGCCAGCAGCTTAAAACCAAATCAGCCCCAGCATTTT.

The chain links TRBV15 to TRBJ2-5, with 9 bases identical to TRBD1. Germline CDR1 is LNHNV and CDR2 is YYDKDF (reference sequence). CDR3 length equals 13 residues. V dropped 5 bases and J dropped 4; count of bases not matched to a gene: 2. This chain's CDR3 is CATSRDRAETQYF. CDR3 sequence (DNA): TGTGCCACCAGCCGGGACAGGGCAGAGACCCAGTACTTC.

The chain links TRBV20-1 to TRBJ1-1; no definite D call. Germline CDR1 DFQATT, CDR2 SNEGSKA (reference sequence). CDR3 length: 11 residues. V was pared by 7 bases and J by 2 bases, with 8 bases between. CDR3 bases: TGCAGTGGGGAAGAAAACACTGAAGCTTTCTTT. Amino acids: CSGEENTEAFF.

There are a few counts of this clonotype. The V gene is TRBV19, the J gene TRBJ1-5, with D tentatively TRBD1 (5 bases). This CDR3 spans 13 amino acids. The germline V gene has CDR1 LNHDA and CDR2 SQIVND (reference sequence). V was pared by 5 bases and J by 6 bases, with 11 bases between. The CDR3 DNA follows: TGTGCCAGTAGTGAGAATCAGGGTCAGCCCCAGCATTTT. As protein: CASSENQGQPQHF.

The rearrangement links TRBV7-9 to TRBJ1-2, with a weak D call TRBD1 (5 bases). CDR3 length: 12 residues. Germline V gene sequence: CDR1 SEHNR, CDR2 FQNEAQ (reference sequence). V lost 5 bases and J 7 bases, leaving 11 bases between the germline ends. CDR3 coding DNA: TGTGCCAGCAGCAAGGACATAGGTGGCTACACCTTC. Translation: CASSKDIGGYTF.

The CDR3 region has the DNA TGTGCCAGCAGTGTGGCAGGGACGAACACTGAAGCTTTCTTT. It codes for CASSVAGTNTEAFF. The rearrangement links TRBV2 to TRBJ1-1, with a tentative D call TRBD1 (5 bases). The CDR3 extends over 14 amino acids. The germline V and J ends were trimmed by 4 bases and 1 base, with 10 bases remaining between them. Germline V lookup: CDR1 SNHLY, CDR2 FYNNEI.

The CDR3 spells CASSPTLGQGIDEQYF. The DNA of the CDR3 is TGTGCCAGCAGCCCCACCCTGGGACAGGGGATAGACGAGCAGTACTTC. The chain joins TRBV7-9 to TRBJ2-7; 10 bases match TRBD1. CDR1 and CDR2 (germline): SEHNR, FQNEAQ (reference sequence). V gave up 5 bases and J gave up 5 bases; unmatched junction bases: 12. CDR3 length: 16 amino acids. The full variable domain, its missing parts supplied by reference TRBV7-9 and TRBJ2-7, is DTGVSQNPRHKITKRGQNVTFRCDPISEHNRLYWYRQTLGQGPEFLTYFQNEAQLEKSRLLSDRFSAERPKGSFSTLEIQRTEQGDSAMYLCASSPTLGQGIDEQYFGPGTRLTVT.

In this sample, this clonotype turned up a few times. The chain links TRBV7-6 to TRBJ2-1; TRBD1 matches 10 bases. The CDR3 is 15 amino acids. The V gene end was trimmed by 6 bases and the J gene end by 5 bases; junction bases not matched to a gene: 7. Germline V gives CDR1 SGHVS, CDR2 FNYEAQ. CDR3: CASSRGQGVNNEQFF. The DNA of the CDR3 is TGTGCCAGCAGTCGCGGACAGGGGGTAAACAATGAGCAGTTCTTC.

This clonotype rates as large (0.1 to 1%). The V and J genes are TRBV20-1 and TRBJ1-6, with 7 bases that match TRBD1. With 3 bases clipped from V and 7 bases from J, the junction kept 12 bases outside the gene matches. The CDR3 consists of 16 residues. In germline, CDR1 is DFQATT, CDR2 SNEGSKA (reference sequence). Written as DNA, the CDR3 is TGCAGTGCTAGGACCGGATCCGGGACAGCGAATTCACCCCTCCACTTT. It codes for CSARTGSGTANSPLHF.

The rearrangement uses TRBV7-9 and TRBJ1-6, with D maybe TRBD1 (5 bases). V was shortened by 1 base and J by 13 bases, with 20 bases between the two germline ends. Germline V lookup: CDR1 SEHNR, CDR2 FQNEAQ (reference sequence). The CDR3 runs 16 residues. As DNA, the CDR3 is TGTGCCAGCAGCTTAGACGGGGACGTTAATTCTAGGCCCCTCCACTTT. Translation: CASSLDGDVNSRPLHF.